The 2 T cell receptor beta chains below were found in one sample sequenced in a study of human T cells and chemical hapten exposure. TCRdb called the RACE reads again in MiXCR, with one record for every CDR3 protein. The data contain roughly 260,000 distinct CDR3 sequences, 7.5% to 10% of them seen just once; the ten biggest clones take up approximately 2.2%. Time point in this sample: pre-sensitization, week 0. Treatment meaning: therapeutic diphenylcyclopropenone sensitization with weekly scalp DPC. The starting material was whole blood, obtained in connection with sensitization to the hapten diphenylcyclopropenone (DPC). These TCRs come from a woman aged 40 to 55 with alopecia areata. Some clones in this sample may be carry-over from other donors' samples.

A few counts support this clonotype. The V gene is TRBV12-3 or TRBV12-4, the J gene TRBJ2-1; 10 nucleotides match TRBD2. This CDR3 region has 17 residues. The junction had 11 bases not matched to a gene; V was cut back by 5 bases and J by 4 bases. DNA for the CDR3: TGTGCCAGCAGTCTAATTATAGTGACTAGCGGGTACAATGAGCAGTTCTTC. Translating gives CASSLIIVTSGYNEQFF.

This clonotype was recorded a few times. The chain combines TRBV5-5 with TRBJ2-1; 9 bases are a match to TRBD2. Germline V gene data show CDR1 as SGHKS and CDR2 as YYEKEE (reference sequence). Trimming removed 0 bases from V and 8 bases from J; junction bases left unmatched: 6. The CDR3 extends over 15 amino acids. CDR3 sequence (DNA): TGTGCCAGCAGCTTGGGGCGGGAGGGTGGCGATGAGCAGTTCTTC. Residues: CASSLGREGGDEQFF. Looking up the rest from reference TRBV5-5 and TRBJ2-1 gives the full variable domain: DAGVTQSPTHLIKTRGQQVTLRCSPISGHKSVSWYQQVLGQGPQFIFQYYEKEERGRGNFPDRFSARQFPNYSSELNVNALLLGDSALYLCASSLGREGGDEQFFGPGTRLTVL.